This T cell receptor beta chain originates from a study of T cells in localized non-small cell lung cancer. Study results and caveats: Longer overall survival was associated with a higher density of T cells in the blood. Sequencing was restricted to one tumor region; therefore, heterogeneity remains possible. Measurement of T cell clonality placed uninvolved adjacent lung highest, above the level in tumor.

Method: immunoSEQ multiplex PCR; TCRdb's copy keeps in-frame clones and lacks some. The sample lists about 1,900 clones; about 21% were seen once. Relative to its sample, this clone is medium-sized. The antigen is undetermined. V was pared by 6 bases and J by 5 bases, with 27 bases between. CDR1 and CDR2 (germline): MNHGY, SAAAGT. The CDR3 extends over 18 amino acids. This TCR derives from an older male donor with stage II lung adenocarcinoma. The sample was lung tumor tissue, taken before any cancer treatment. This chain uses TRBV6-8 with TRBJ2-3, with D possibly TRBD2 on 7 matching bases. The CDR3 is CASSQYLIGGGKGDTQYF. The DNA for the CDR3 is TGTGCCAGCAGCCAATACCTAATCGGCGGGGGCAAAGGAGATACGCAGTATTTT.